The rows below give T cell receptor beta chains drawn from one sample of a study of cytomegalovirus exposure and HLA in healthy donors. The protocol was immunoSEQ multiplex PCR, while the TCRdb copy is restricted to in-frame clones and leaves out a portion. The sample yields 120,000 to 150,000 clones, around 90% seen once. The sequencing input was PBMCs. These receptors were collected from a man between 18 and 35 years old in good health and CMV-seropositive. The CDR3 runs from the conserved cysteine through the conserved F or W. The D gene is left open where the match is weak. Clone sizes are given selectively: once, few, many, or a class where the clone is expanded.

-,TRBV4-1,-,TRBJ2-2,CASTPFGSGELFF,TGCGCCAGCACCCCGTTCGGGTCCGGGGAGCTGTTTTTT
TRBD2,TRBV27,-,TRBJ2-3,CANVGPSGGDGTDTQYF,TGTGCCAACGTGGGGCCTAGCGGGGGGGATGGCACAGATACGCAGTATTTT
TRBD1,TRBV19,-,TRBJ2-7,CASSIRAGTGTYEQYF,TGTGCCAGTAGTATAAGGGCCGGGACAGGGACCTACGAGCAGTACTTC
-,TRBV4-1,-,TRBJ1-1,CASSHPGTGAFF,TGCGCCAGCAGCCACCCCGGCACGGGAGCTTTCTTT
-,TRBV9,few,TRBJ1-5,CASSVVLYSNQPQHF,TGTGCCAGCAGCGTAGTTCTTTATAGCAATCAGCCCCAGCATTTT
-,TRBV4-1,-,TRBJ2-1,CASSQQGRHEQFF,TGCGCCAGCAGCCAACAGGGTCGGCATGAGCAGTTCTTC
TRBD2,TRBV7-9,-,TRBJ2-7,CASSLTSEIYEQYF,TGTGCCAGCAGCTTAACTAGCGAAATCTACGAGCAGTACTTC
TRBD1,TRBV7-2,-,TRBJ1-5,CASSRDRRNQPQHF,TGTGCCAGCAGCCGGGACAGGCGAAATCAGCCCCAGCATTTT
TRBD2,TRBV7-9,-,TRBJ2-7,CASSLGTRAGDEQYF,TGTGCCAGCAGCTTAGGGACTAGGGCAGGAGACGAGCAGTACTTC
TRBD1,TRBV28,few,TRBJ2-2,CASSLTGMNTGELFF,TGTGCCAGCTCCTTGACAGGGATGAACACCGGGGAGCTGTTTTTT
-,TRBV6-5,-,TRBJ1-1,CASSYRSGRPNTEAFF,TGTGCCAGCAGTTACCGGAGTGGCCGCCCGAACACTGAAGCTTTCTTT
-,TRBV11-3,-,TRBJ1-1,CASSLTPGDTEAFF,TGTGCCAGCAGCTTAACCCCAGGGGACACTGAAGCTTTCTTT
-,TRBV30,-,TRBJ2-7,CAWSGGGRPREQYF,TGTGCCTGGAGTGGAGGAGGCAGGCCTAGGGAGCAGTACTTC
-,TRBV5-6,-,TRBJ2-2,CASSLSPGSGTGELFF,TGTGCCAGCAGCTTATCTCCGGGTAGTGGCACCGGGGAGCTGTTTTTT
TRBD1,TRBV9,-,TRBJ1-4,CASSVEGTGHEKLFF,TGTGCCAGCAGCGTAGAGGGGACAGGGCATGAAAAACTGTTTTTT
-,TRBV7-2,-,TRBJ2-1,CASSLGRNNEQFF,TGTGCCAGCAGCTTAGGGCGGAACAATGAGCAGTTCTTC
TRBD2,TRBV7-2,-,TRBJ2-1,CASLTAGGSYNEQFF,TGTGCCAGCCTGACAGCGGGAGGGAGCTACAATGAGCAGTTCTTC
-,TRBV28,-,TRBJ1-3,CASSHRGDGNTIYF,TGTGCCAGCAGTCACCGCGGGGATGGAAACACCATATATTTT
-,TRBV15,-,TRBJ1-2,CATSRDSDYGYTF,TGTGCCACCAGCAGAGACTCGGACTATGGCTACACCTTC
-,TRBV12-2,-,TRBJ2-7,CASRLALGRTSVYEQYF,TGTGCAAGTCGCTTAGCGCTGGGGAGGACTAGTGTCTACGAGCAGTACTTC
TRBD1,TRBV30,-,TRBJ2-3,CAWNLDRDTDTQYF,TGTGCCTGGAATTTGGACAGGGACACAGATACGCAGTATTTT
TRBD1,TRBV4-2,once,TRBJ1-2,CASSQRGTDGYTF,TGTGCCAGCAGCCAACGCGGGACAGATGGCTACACCTTC
TRBD1,TRBV2,-,TRBJ2-7,CARGGTGDGEQYF,TGTGCCCGGGGGGGGACAGGGGACGGAGAGCAGTACTTC
-,TRBV6-4,-,TRBJ2-7,CASSDVPSSYEQYF,TGTGCCAGCAGTGATGTACCGAGCTCCTACGAGCAGTACTTC
-,TRBV7-6,-,TRBJ1-3,CASSPPGNTIYF,TGTGCCAGCAGCCCTCCTGGAAACACCATATATTTT
-,TRBV19,-,TRBJ2-3,CAIRGPADTQYF,TGTGCCATCCGGGGTCCAGCGGATACGCAGTATTTT
-,TRBV5-6,-,TRBJ2-1,CASSLEREQFF,TGTGCCAGCAGCCTAGAAAGAGAGCAGTTCTTC
-,TRBV5-4,-,TRBJ1-1,CASSLNTHPESTEAFF,TGTGCCAGCAGCTTAAACACCCACCCTGAAAGCACTGAAGCTTTCTTT
-,TRBV7-8,few,TRBJ2-1,CASSGTSNEQFF,TGTGCCAGCAGCGGTACTTCCAATGAGCAGTTCTTC